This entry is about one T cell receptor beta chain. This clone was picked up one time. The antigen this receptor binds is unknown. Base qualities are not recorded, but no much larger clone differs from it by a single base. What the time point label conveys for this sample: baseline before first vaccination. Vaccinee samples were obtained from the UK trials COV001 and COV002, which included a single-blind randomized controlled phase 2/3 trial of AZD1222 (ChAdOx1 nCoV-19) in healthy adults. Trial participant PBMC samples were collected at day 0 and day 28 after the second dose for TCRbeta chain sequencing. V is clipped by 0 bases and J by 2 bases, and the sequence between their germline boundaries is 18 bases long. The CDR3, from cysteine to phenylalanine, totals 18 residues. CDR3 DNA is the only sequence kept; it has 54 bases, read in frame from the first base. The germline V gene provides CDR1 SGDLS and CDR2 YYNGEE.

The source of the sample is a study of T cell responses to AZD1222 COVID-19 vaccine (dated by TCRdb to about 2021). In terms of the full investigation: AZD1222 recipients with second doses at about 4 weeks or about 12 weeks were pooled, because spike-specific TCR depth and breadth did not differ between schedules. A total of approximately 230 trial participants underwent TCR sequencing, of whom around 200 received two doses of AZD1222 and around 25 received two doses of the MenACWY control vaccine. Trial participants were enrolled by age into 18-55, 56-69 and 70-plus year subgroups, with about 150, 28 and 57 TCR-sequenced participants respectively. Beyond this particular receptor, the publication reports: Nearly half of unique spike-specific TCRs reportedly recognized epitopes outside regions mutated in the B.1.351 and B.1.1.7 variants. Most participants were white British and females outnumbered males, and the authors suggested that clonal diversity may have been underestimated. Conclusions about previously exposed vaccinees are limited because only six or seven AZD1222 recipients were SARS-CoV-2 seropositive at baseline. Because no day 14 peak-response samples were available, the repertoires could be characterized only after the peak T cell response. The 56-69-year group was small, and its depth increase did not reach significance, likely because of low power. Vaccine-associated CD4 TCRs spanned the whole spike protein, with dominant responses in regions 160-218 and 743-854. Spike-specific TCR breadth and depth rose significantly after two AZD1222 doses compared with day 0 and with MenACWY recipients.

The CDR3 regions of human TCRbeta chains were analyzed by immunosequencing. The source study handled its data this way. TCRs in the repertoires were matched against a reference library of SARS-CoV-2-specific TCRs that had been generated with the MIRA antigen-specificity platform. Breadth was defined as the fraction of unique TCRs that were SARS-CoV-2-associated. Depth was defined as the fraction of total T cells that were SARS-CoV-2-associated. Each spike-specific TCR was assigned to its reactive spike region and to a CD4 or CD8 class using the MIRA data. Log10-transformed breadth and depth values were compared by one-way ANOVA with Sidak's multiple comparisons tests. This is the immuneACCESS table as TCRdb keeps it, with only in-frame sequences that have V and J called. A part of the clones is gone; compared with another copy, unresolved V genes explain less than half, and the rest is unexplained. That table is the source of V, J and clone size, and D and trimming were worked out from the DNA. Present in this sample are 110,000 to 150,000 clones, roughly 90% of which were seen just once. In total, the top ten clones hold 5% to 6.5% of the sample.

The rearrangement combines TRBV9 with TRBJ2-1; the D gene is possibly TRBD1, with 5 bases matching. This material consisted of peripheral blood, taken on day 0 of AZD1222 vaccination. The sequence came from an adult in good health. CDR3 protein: CASSVEGWGAPPYNEQFF. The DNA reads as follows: TGTGCCAGCAGCGTAGAAGGGTGGGGCGCCCCCCCCTACAATGAGCAGTTCTTC.